This T cell receptor beta chain was captured in a study of T cell changes during pregnancy in multiple sclerosis. The CDR3 consists of 13 residues. The ends were cut back, 2 bases at V and 1 base at J, with 8 bases in the middle. Germline V lookup: CDR1 GTSNPN, CDR2 SVGIG (reference sequence). This table comes from immunoSEQ multiplex PCR, and its TCRdb copy is limited to in-frame clones, with some not included. This sample carries approximately 25,000 clones, about 88% of them seen once, and the ten largest clones take roughly 8%. This TCR derives from a female donor with multiple sclerosis, enrolled in a pregnancy study. The sequences come from CD8+ T cells from peripheral blood mononuclear cells, collected in the second trimester of pregnancy. The chain links TRBV30 to TRBJ1-1, with D perhaps matching TRBD1 (6 bases). CDR3 protein: CAWSSQGNTEAFF. As DNA, the CDR3 is TGTGCCTGGAGTTCACAGGGGAACACTGAAGCTTTCTTT.